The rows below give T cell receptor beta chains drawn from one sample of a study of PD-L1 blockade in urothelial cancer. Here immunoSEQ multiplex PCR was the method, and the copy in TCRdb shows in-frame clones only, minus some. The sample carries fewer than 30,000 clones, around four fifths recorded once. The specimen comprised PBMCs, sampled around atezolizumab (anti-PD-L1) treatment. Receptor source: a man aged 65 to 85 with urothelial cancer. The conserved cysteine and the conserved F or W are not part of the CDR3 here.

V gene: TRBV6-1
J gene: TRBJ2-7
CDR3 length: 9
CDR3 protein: ASTSPYEQY

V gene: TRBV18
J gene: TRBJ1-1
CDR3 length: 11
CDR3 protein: ASSPLINTEAF

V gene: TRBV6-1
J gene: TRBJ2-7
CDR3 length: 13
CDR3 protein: ASSEEWASSYEQY

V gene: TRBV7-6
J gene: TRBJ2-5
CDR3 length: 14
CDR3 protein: ASSLEASVNQETQY

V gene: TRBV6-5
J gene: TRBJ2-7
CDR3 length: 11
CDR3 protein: ASRPSGAYEQY

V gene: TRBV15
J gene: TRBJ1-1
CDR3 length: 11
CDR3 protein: ATSRGLGGWTF

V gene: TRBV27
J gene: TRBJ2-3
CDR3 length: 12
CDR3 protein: ASSPGLYSDTQY

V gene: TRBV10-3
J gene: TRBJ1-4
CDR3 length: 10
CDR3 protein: ATSRSNEKLF

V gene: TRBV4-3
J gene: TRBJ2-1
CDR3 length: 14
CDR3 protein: ASSQGRDREGYEQF

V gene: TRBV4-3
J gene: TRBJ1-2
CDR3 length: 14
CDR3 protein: ASSQSIGGAYYGYT

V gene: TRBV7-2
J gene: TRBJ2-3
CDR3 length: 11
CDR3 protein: ASSLDMGATQY

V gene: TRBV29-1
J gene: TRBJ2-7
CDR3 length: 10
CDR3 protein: SAGQGMHAQY

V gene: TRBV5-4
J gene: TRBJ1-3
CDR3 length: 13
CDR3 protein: ASSLGPGAGNTIY

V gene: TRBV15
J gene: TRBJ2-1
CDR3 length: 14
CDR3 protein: ATSRNSGSSYNEQF

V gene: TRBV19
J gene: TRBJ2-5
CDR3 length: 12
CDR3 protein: ASSIRQGAETQY

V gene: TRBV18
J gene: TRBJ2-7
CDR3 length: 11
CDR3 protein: ASSPLGYYEQY

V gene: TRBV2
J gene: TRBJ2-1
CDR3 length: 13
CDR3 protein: ASSEIAGGPREQF

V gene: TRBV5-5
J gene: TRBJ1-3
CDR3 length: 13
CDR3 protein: ASSLDNPSGNTIY

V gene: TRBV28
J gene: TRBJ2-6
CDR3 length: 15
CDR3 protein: ASSLIQGASGANVLT

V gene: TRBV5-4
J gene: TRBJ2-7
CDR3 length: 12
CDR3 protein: ASSLTGQPYEQY

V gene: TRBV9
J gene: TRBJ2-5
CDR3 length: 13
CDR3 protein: ASSASTGDVETQY

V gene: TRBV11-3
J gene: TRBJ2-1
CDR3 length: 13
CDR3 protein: ASSFRLAGGNEQF

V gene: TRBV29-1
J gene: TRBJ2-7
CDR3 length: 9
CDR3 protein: SGEVGYEQY

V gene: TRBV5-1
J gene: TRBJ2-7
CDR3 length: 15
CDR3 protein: ASSLALGDRRGYEQY

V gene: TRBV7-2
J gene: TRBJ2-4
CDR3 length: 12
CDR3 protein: ASSLAGGRVIQY

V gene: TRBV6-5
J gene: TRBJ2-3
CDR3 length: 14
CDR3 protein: ASGSQAGGSTDTQY

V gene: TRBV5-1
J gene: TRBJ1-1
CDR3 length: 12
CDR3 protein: ASSSYRLNTEAF

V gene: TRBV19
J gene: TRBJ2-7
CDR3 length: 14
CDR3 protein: ASSIEGGTGTYEQY

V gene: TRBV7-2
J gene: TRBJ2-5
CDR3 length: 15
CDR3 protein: ASSSDSQGVSRETQY

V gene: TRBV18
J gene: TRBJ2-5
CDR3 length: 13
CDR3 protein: ASSPVDKTQETQY

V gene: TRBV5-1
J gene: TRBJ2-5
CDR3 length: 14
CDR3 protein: ASSLGLAGGQETQY

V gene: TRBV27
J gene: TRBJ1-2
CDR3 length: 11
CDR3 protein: ASSESRVRGYT

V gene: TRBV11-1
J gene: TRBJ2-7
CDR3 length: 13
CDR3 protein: ASSLVAGEAYEQY